The next 5 T cell receptor beta chains were all read from a single sample in a study of CD8 T cells in ankylosing spondylitis. Via MiXCR, TCRdb re-called the 5' RACE reads, giving one row per CDR3 protein. The repertoire holds fewer than 350,000 distinct CDR3 sequences, with more than 9% as singletons. Specimen: blood, either unsorted or a sorted T cell fraction (not recorded which). These receptors all come from a female donor with ankylosing spondylitis or in good health (not recorded which).

This clonotype has at least ten counts. V gene TRBV5-1 combines with J gene TRBJ2-1, with D tentatively TRBD2 (5 bases). The CDR3 is 12 amino acids. V was shortened by 1 base and J by 9 bases, with 8 bases between the two germline ends. CDR1 and CDR2 from the germline V gene are SGHRS and YFSETQ. CDR3 nucleotides: TGCGCCAGCAGCTTGAAAGCGGCTGAGCAGTTCTTC. Amino acids: CASSLKAAEQFF.

There are many counts of this clonotype. CDR3 sequence (DNA): TGCGCCAGCAGCTTCGGGCAAAACCAAGAGACCCAGTACTTC. As protein: CASSFGQNQETQYF. The chain is built from TRBV5-1 and TRBJ2-5; no clear D. The length of the CDR3 is 14 residues. Trimming shortened V by 2 bases and J by 0 bases, and 8 bases separated the two germline ends. From germline, CDR1 is SGHRS and CDR2 YFSETQ.

The table lists this clonotype with a few counts. The gene calls are TRBV20-1 and TRBJ1-5, with 7 positions matching TRBD1. Trimming removed 6 bases from V and 6 bases from J; junction bases left unmatched: 17. The CDR3 runs 16 residues. In germline, CDR1 is DFQATT, CDR2 SNEGSKA (reference sequence). The CDR3 region is CSAIRPTGRRGQPQHF. The DNA of the CDR3 is TGCAGTGCCATTCGACCGACAGGGCGAAGAGGTCAGCCCCAGCATTTT.

Many counts were recorded for this clonotype. The DNA for the CDR3 is TGCGCCAGCAGCTGGTACCTAAATATCGGGGAGCTGTTTTTT. It yields the protein CASSWYLNIGELFF. The rearrangement uses TRBV5-1 and TRBJ2-2; unclear D gene. The V end was cut by 3 bases, the J end by 7 bases, with 13 bases between. Germline CDR1 is SGHRS and CDR2 is YFSETQ. CDR3 size: 14 residues.

This clonotype was found many times. The chain links TRBV6-1 to TRBJ1-4, with D possibly matching TRBD1 (5 bases). Per the germline V gene, CDR1 is MNHNS and CDR2 is SASEGT. The CDR3 extends over 14 amino acids. V shed 2 bases and J shed 4 bases, with 8 bases lying between them. CDR3 residues: CASSEQGFNEKLFF. Here the CDR3 DNA reads TGTGCCAGCAGTGAACAGGGATTTAATGAAAAACTGTTTTTT.